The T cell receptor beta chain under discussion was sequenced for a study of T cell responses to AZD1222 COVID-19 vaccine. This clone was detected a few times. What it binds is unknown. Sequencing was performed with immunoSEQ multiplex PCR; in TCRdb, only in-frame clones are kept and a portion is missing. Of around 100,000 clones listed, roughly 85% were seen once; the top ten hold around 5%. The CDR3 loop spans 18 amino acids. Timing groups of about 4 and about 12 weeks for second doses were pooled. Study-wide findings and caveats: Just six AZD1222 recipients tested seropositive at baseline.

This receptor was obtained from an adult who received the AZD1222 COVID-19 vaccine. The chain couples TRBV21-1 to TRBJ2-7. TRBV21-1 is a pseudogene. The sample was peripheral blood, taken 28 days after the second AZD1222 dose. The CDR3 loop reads CASSKAGDRRSKGYEQYF. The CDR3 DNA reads TGTGCCAGCAGCAAAGCAGGTGATAGACGCTCAAAAGGCTACGAGCAGTACTTC.